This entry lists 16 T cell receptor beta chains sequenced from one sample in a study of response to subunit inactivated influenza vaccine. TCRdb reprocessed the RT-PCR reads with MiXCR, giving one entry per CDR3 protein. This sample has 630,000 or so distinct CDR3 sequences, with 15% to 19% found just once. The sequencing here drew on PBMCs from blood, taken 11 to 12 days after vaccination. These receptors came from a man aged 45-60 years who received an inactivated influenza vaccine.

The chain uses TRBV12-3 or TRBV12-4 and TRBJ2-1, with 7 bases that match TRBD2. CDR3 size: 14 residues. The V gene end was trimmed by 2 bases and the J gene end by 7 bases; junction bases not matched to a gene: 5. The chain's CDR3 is CASSLWGGTNEQFF. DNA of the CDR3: TGTGCCAGCAGTTTATGGGGGGGAACGAATGAGCAGTTCTTC.

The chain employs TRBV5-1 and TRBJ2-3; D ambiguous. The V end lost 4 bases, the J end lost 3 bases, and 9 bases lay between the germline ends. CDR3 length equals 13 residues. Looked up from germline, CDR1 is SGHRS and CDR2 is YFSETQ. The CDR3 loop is CASSETPTDTQYF. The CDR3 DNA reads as TGCGCCAGCAGCGAAACCCCAACAGATACGCAGTATTTT.

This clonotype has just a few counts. This chain's CDR3 is CASSQDPDLAKNIQYF. The DNA for the CDR3 is TGTGCCAGCAGCCAAGACCCGGATCTAGCCAAAAACATTCAGTACTTC. The chain joins TRBV3-1 to TRBJ2-4, with D uncertain. This CDR3 is built from 16 residues. Germline CDR1 and CDR2: LGHDT and YNNKEL (reference sequence). The germline V and J ends were trimmed by 0 bases and 0 bases, with 9 bases remaining between them.

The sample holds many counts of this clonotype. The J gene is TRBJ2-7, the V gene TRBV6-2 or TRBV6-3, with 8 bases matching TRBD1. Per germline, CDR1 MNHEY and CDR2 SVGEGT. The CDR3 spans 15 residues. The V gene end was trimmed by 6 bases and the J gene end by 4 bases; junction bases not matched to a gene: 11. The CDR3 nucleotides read TGTGCCAGCAGCCGCACCTTGACAGGGGTGTACGAGCAGTACTTC. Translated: CASSRTLTGVYEQYF.

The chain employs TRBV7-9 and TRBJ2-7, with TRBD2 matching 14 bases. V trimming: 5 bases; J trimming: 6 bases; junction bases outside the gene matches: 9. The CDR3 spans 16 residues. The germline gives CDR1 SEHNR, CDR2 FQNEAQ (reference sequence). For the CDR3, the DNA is TGTGCCAGCAGCGCGACCGGGACTAGCGGGAGTGGCGAGCAGTACTTC. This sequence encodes CASSATGTSGSGEQYF.

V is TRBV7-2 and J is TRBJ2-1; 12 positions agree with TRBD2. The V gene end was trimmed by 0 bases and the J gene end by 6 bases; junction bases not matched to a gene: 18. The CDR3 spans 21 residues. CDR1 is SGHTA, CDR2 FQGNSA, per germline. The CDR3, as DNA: TGTGCCAGCAGCTTAGCCCGACTAGCGGGAGAATTTAAAAAAGTCAGCAATGAGCAGTTCTTC. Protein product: CASSLARLAGEFKKVSNEQFF.

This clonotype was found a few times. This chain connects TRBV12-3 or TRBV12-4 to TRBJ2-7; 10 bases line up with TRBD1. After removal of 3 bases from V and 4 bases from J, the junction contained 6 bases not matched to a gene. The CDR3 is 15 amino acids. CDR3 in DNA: TGTGCCAGCAGTTTTGACAGGGGGCGTGGGTACGAGCAGTACTTC. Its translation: CASSFDRGRGYEQYF.

The CDR3 DNA is TGCGCCAGCAGCTTGGAACTAGCGACGGGATACAATGAGCAGTTCTTC. Encoded protein: CASSLELATGYNEQFF. V usage is TRBV5-1 and J usage is TRBJ2-1, with 7 bases aligning to TRBD2. CDR1 is SGHRS and CDR2 is YFSETQ in the germline V gene. The J segment lost 4 bases and the V segment lost 0 bases, leaving 7 bases of the junction unmatched. This CDR3 has 16 amino acids.

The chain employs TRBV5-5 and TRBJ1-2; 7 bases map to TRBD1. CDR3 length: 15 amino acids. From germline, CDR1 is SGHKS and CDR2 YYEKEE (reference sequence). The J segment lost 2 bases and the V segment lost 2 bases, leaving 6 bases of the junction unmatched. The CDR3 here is CASSLQGTRNYGYTF. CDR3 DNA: TGTGCCAGCAGCTTACAGGGGACTCGGAACTATGGCTACACCTTC. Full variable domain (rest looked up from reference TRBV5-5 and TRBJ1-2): DAGVTQSPTHLIKTRGQQVTLRCSPISGHKSVSWYQQVLGQGPQFIFQYYEKEERGRGNFPDRFSARQFPNYSSELNVNALLLGDSALYLCASSLQGTRNYGYTFGSGTRLTVV.

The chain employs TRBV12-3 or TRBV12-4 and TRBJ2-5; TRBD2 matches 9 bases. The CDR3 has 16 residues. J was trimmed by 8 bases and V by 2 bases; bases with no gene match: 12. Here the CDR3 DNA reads TGTGCCAGCAGTTTAACGGGGGCTAGCGGGGTGGTTACCCAGTACTTC. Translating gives CASSLTGASGVVTQYF.

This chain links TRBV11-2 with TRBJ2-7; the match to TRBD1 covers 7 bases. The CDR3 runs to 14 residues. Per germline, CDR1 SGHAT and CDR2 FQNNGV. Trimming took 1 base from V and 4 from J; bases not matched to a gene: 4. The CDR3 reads CASSLGQGLYEQYF. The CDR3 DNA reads TGTGCCAGCAGCTTAGGACAGGGCTTGTACGAGCAGTACTTC.

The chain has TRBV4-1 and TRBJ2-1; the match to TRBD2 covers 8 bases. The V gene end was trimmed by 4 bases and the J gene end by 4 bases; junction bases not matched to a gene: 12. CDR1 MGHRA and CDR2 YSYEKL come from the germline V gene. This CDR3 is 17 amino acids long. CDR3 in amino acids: CASSPRAGLGEYNEQFF. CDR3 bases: TGCGCCAGCAGCCCGCGAGCGGGACTAGGGGAATACAATGAGCAGTTCTTC.

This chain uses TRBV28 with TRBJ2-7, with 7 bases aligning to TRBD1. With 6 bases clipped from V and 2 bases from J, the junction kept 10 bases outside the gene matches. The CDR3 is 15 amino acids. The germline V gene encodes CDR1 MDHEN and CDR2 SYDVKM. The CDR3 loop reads CASRKLPGTAYEQYF. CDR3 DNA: TGTGCCAGCAGGAAACTTCCCGGGACAGCCTACGAGCAGTACTTC.

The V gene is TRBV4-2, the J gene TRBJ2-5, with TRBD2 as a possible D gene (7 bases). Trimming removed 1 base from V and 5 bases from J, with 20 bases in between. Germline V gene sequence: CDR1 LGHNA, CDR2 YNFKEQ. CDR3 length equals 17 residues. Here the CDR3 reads CASSQGRGGVRDETQYF. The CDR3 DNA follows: TGTGCCAGCAGCCAAGGGAGGGGGGGCGTTCGGGATGAGACCCAGTACTTC.

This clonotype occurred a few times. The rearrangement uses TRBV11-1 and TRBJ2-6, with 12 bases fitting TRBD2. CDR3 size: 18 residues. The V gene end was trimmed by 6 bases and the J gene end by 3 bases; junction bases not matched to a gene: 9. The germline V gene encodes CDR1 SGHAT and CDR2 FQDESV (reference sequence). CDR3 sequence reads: CASSPAPGLAGGANVLTF. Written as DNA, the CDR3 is TGTGCCAGCAGTCCTGCGCCGGGACTAGCGGGTGGGGCCAACGTCCTGACTTTC.

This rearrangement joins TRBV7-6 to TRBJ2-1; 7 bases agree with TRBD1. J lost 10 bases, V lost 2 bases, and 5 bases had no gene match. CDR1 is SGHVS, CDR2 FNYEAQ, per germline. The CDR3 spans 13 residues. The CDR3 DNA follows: TGTGCCAGCAGCTTACCCAAACAGGGGGAGCAGTTCTTC. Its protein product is CASSLPKQGEQFF. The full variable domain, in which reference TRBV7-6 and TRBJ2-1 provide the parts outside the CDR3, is GAGVSQSPRYKVTKRGQDVALRCDPISGHVSLYWYRQALGQGPEFLTYFNYEAQQDKSGLPNDRFSAERPEGSISTLTIQRTEQRDSAMYRCASSLPKQGEQFFGPGTRLTVL.